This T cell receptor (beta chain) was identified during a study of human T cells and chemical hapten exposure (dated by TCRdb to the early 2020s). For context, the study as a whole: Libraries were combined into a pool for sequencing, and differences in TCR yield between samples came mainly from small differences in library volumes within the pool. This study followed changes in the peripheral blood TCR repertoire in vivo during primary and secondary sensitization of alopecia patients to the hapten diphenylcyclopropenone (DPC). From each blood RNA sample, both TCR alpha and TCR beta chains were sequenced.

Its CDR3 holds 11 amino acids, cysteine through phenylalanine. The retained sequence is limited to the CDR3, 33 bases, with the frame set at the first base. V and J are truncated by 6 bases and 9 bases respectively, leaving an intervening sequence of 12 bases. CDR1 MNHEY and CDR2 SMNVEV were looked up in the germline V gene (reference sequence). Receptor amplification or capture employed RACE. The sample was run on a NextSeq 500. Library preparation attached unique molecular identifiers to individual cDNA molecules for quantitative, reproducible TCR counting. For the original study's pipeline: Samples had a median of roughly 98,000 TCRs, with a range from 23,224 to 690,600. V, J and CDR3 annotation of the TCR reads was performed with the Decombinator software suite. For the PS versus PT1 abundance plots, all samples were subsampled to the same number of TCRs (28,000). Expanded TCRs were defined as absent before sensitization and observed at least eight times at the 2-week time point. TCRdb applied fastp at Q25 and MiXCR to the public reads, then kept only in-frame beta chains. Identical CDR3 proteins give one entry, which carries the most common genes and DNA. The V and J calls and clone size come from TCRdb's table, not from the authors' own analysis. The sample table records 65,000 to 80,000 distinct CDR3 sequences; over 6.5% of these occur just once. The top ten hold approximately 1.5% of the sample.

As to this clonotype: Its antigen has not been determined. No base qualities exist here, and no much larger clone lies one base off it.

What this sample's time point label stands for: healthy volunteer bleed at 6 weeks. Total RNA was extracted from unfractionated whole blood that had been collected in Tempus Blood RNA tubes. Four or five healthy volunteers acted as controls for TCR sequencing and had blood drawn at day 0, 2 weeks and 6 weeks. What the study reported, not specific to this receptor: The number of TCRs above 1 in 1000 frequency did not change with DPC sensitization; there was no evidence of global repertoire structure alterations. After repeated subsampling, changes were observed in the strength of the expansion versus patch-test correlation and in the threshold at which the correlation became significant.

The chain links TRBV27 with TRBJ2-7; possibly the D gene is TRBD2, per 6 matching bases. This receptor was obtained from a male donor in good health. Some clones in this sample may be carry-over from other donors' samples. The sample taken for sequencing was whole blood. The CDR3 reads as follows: CASRLLAVQYF. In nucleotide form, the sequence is TGTGCCAGCAGACTCTTAGCGGTGCAGTACTTC.